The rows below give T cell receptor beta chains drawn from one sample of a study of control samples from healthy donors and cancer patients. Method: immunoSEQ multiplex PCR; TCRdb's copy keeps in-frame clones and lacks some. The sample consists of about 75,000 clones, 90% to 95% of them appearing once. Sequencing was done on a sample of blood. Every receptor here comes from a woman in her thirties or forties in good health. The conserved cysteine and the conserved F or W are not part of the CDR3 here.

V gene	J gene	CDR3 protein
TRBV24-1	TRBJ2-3	ATSDTRGLAGELDTQY
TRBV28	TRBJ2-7	ASSPPGQASSYEQY
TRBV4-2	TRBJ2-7	ASSQDSAQGVDEQY
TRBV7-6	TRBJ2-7	ASSKEDWGQGSFEQY
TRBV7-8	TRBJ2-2	ASSEVRVIGELF
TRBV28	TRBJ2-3	ASSSTDNTDTQY
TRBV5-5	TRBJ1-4	ASSTGTDATNEKLF
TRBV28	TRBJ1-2	ASSQGQGDYGYT
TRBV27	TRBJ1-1	ASSLRMGGTSGTEAF
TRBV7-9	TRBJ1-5	ASSLGQGNQPQH
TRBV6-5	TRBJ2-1	ASSHGGLINEQF
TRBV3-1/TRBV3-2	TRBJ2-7	ASSRIYYEQY
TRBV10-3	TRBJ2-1	AISAVRGNEQF
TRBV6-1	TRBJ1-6	ASSESPPSSTLH
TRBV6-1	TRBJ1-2	ASSERPGQVDYGYT
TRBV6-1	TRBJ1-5	ASSEPGQGSNQPQH
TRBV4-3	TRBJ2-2	ASSQEPVARGGFTGELF
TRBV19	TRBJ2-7	ASSKSEGQGAYEQY
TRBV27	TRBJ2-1	ASSTDSGGRLHNEQF
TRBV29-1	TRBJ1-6	SVTTGHGSPLH
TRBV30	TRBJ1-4	AWSVGRSNEKLF
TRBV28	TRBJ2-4	ASSLWALAGGAKNIQY
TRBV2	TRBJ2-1	ASSEAHLSAAHFNEQF
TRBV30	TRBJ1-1	AWGTGASAF
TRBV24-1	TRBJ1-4	ATSDGNNEKLF
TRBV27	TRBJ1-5	ASSEDRGNQPQH
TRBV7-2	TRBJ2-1	ASSSPIREQF
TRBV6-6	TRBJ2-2	ASSYSPGQYTGELF
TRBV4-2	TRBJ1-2	ASSQAGTGLSYGYT
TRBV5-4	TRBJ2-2	ASSHSGTLGFGELF
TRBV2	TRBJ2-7	ASSEWLAGAGLLYEQY
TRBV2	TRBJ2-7	ASSKAYLEQY
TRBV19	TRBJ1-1	ASSGDLFWDTEAF
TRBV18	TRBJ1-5	ASSPIPQGIQPQH
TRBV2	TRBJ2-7	ASRTGGDYEQY
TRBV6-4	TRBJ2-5	ASSPGGGAVETQY
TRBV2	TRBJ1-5	ATQPLDSNQPQH
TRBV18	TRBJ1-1	ASSPSWGSEAF
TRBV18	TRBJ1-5	ASSRTEVYSNQPQH
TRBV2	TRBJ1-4	ANSGEDREKLF
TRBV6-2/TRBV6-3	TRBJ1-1	ASSYRRDKNTEAF
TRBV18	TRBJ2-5	ASSPGSGETQY
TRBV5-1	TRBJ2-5	ASSFDEGIETQY
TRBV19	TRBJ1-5	ASRTGTGNWQPQH
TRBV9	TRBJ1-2	ASSLGGYYGYT
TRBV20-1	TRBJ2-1	SAIPRSEQF
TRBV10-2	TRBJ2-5	ASGDLEETQY
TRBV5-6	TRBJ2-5	ASSLVAGRDQETQY
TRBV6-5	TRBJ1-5	ASSSGQFSNQPQH
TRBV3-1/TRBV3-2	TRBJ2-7	ASVGTGLPYEQY
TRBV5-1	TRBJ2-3	ASHPSGVTDTQY
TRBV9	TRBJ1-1	ASSKGTAPNTEAF
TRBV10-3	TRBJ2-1	AISSGTGISYNEQF